This entry describes one T cell receptor beta chain. Its specificity is not known. The sample comes from a study of T cell repertoires in aging, cancer and after chemotherapy. This CDR3 contains 14 residues. V dropped 6 bases and J dropped 7; count of bases not matched to a gene: 8. Overall study results and limits: Untreated cancer patients had significantly lower blood TCR diversity than age-matched healthy donors.

The template was genomic DNA from peripheral blood, not RNA. TRB rearrangements spanning V, D and J were amplified using mixed TRB-A/B primers. TCRdb processed the multiplex PCR reads anew with MiXCR; each CDR3 protein has one entry. The sample contains around 7,900 distinct CDR3 sequences, 40% of which appear only once. The clonotype originates from a human donor in good health. The chain joins TRBV12-3 or TRBV12-4 to TRBJ2-7, with 11 bases aligning to TRBD2. The sequencing sample was made of blood. The CDR3 region has the DNA TGTGCCAGCAGCCGAGGGACTAGCGGCAATGAGCAGTACTTC. Translating gives CASSRGTSGNEQYF.